This T cell receptor (beta chain) was documented in a study of cytomegalovirus exposure and HLA in healthy donors listed by TCRdb under 2017. For the wider study: According to an earlier analysis of several hundred of the donors, some 180 million T cells yielded over 90 million unique TCR beta sequences and more than 250 Gb of sequence data. About five DR-DQ haplotypes were handled as single units for association and clustering because linkage in the cohort was strong. The T cell repertoires of under 750 subjects were profiled by immunosequencing and related to cytomegalovirus serostatus. Rather than drawing on any new phenotypic data, the later analysis identified candidate immune exposures from TCR beta sequences and the way those sequences occurred across donors. A later genetic analysis took genome-wide SNP genotypes for about three fifths of the roughly 700 donors and used that subset as a discovery cohort. To study patterns of TCR occurrence, a later analysis re-analyzed previously published TCR beta repertoires from 650 to 750 donors and added high-resolution HLA genotyping. Typing coverage varied by locus: about 620-640 donors for A, B, C, DRB1 and DQB1; around 560 for DQA1; over 600 for DPA1; under 490 for DPB1. Alongside the repertoire data, information on donor age, sex, ethnicity and CMV serostatus was compiled. The study aimed to test whether signatures of past pathogen exposure could be identified by cataloging public T cell receptors. All discovery cohort repertoires had been generated on a single sequencing platform. An early release covering some 640 HLA-typed donors comprised approximately 290 gigabases of sequencing data and 85 million or so unique TCR sequences. HLA typing included class I and class II loci at four-digit resolution. Among approximately 370 genotyped donors of the cohort, an average of around 220,000 unique TCR beta nucleotide sequences was sequenced per donor, of which roughly 17% were non-productive. In an earlier analysis of roughly 580 of the donors, high-throughput TCR beta sequencing was used to judge whether each TCR beta V gene segment behaved as functional or pseudogenic. Of the 300 to 450 genotyped donors, approximately 83% fell in the genetic ancestry cluster associated with self-reported Caucasian donors. Along with the approximately 600-subject first cohort, a separate validation cohort of more than 90 different subjects was used. The study combined high-throughput TCR immunosequencing, statistical association of individual TCRs with disease status, and machine learning to predict cytomegalovirus infection status.

To note about this clone: There is no known antigen for this receptor. The input lacks base qualities; no much larger clone sits a single base away.

The cohort was made up of 666 healthy bone marrow donors. Cohort members were all nominally healthy when sampled, although unrecorded immune exposures were likely present. The donor was CMV seropositive and belonged to the group of 250 to 300 seropositive cohort members. A peripheral blood sample was provided by each donor, and peripheral blood mononuclear cells were used for TCR beta sequencing. The Qiagen DNeasy Blood Extraction Kit was used to extract genomic DNA from the blood cell samples. Study-wide findings and limitations: HLA typing was unavailable for some donors at each locus, so association tests used only the typed subset. A later analysis found that TCR association rates varied across HLA loci, with DRB1 alleles showing the most associated TCRs and HLA-C alleles the fewest. When HLA alleles, especially DR and DQ, strongly co-occurred, attributing TCR associations to individual alleles was difficult. Most CMV-associated TCR beta chains appeared to be HLA-restricted in a later analysis, and the HLA associations seemed to be driven largely by CMV exposure. A group of highly shared sequence variants was considered likely to be a technical artifact of the sequencing pipeline. Most TCR sequences were observed very rarely across donors, whereas some public TCRs were present in many individuals. Presence/absence analyses assumed roughly uniform sequencing depth across donors, an assumption that may not hold. A later analysis associated roughly 17,000 TCR beta sequences with specific HLA alleles at a false discovery rate of 0.05. In this cohort, only TCR beta chains were sequenced, and detectable features were limited by the absence of alpha or paired-chain data. According to a later genetic analysis, donors in an Asian-associated ancestry cluster had fewer N-insertions in productive TCRs than the roughly 700-donor mean. Linkage disequilibrium might explain the correlated functional status among segregating V segments, but an unknown experimental factor could not be excluded. In vitro tests confirmed that a few of the cytomegalovirus-associated TCR beta chains recognize cytomegalovirus antigens. The only immune exposure information available for the cohort was CMV serostatus. According to a later analysis, parvovirus B19, influenza, CMV and Epstein-Barr virus appeared linked to several top co-occurrence clusters. In an earlier analysis of roughly 500 of the donors, most TCR beta V segments appeared in productive rearrangements about 90% or about 30% of the time, broadly matching IMGT annotations. The authors suggested that the approach could potentially be generalized to other disease states and immunological phenotypes. An association between a missense DCLRE1C variant and V-gene and J-gene trimming of TCR beta chains was found in a later genetic analysis and replicated in an independent cohort. Because counts were too low, about 18 rarely observed V segments, including chromosome 9 orphons, were excluded from the earlier analysis of 587 of the donors. Some IMGT-functional V segments, including TRBV6-2 and TRBV6-3, could not be told apart with the 87-base-pair reads, so those segments were excluded. The study listed over 150 TCR beta chains as associated with cytomegalovirus. Compared with equally common non-associated chains, HLA-associated TCR beta chains in a later analysis were more clonally expanded and had lower generation probabilities. The classifier was reported to diagnose cytomegalovirus status with high specificity and sensitivity in both the original and validation cohorts. A further reported finding was that TCR beta sequences accurately predicted the HLA-A and HLA-B alleles for most subjects in the first cohort.

The library was obtained by the immunoSEQ multiplex PCR assay. A mixture of 60 forward primers for TCR Vbeta segments and 13 reverse primers for TCR Jbeta segments was used in the multiplex PCR. The CDR3 region of rearranged TCR beta genes was amplified from genomic DNA by a multiplex PCR assay. The Illumina HiSeq System was used to sequence the amplified TCR beta libraries as 87-base-pair reads. The published analysis was carried out like this. A later analysis counted about 80 million unique TCR beta chains across the 670 or so repertoires, and roughly 10 million of these chains were shared by at least two donors. To remove PCR and sequencing errors, raw reads were error-corrected and collapsed into unique sequences using a nearest-neighbor algorithm that merged closely related sequences. Alignment of CDR3 sequences to IMGT reference sequences was used to assign V, D and J gene segments. Each retained sequence needed at least a six-nucleotide match to both a V gene segment and a J gene segment. A rearrangement was called productive if the CDR3 had no stop codons and remained in frame with V and J, and every other rearrangement was called non-productive. Following IMGT convention, CDR3 was defined as the stretch from the second conserved V-encoded cysteine up to the conserved J-encoded phenylalanine. Sequences without an unambiguous match to a single V gene segment were excluded from the earlier analysis of about 640 of the donors. In an earlier analysis of 587 of the donors, V segments were called functional above 56.7% productive rearrangements and were called segregating when the between-donor standard deviation exceeded 5%. A statistical classification framework was developed to diagnose cytomegalovirus status using the catalog of TCR beta chain sequences. V and J gene assignment, in a later analysis, came from comparing TCR nucleotide sequences with IMGT/GENE-DB human TR gene sequences. In a later analysis, CDR3 sequences and most-parsimonious VDJ recombination scenarios were assigned using the TCRdist pipeline. A later analysis defined each TCR beta chain by its CDR3 amino acid sequence plus V-gene family, and excluded reads lacking a unique V-gene family. A later analysis removed over 500 highly shared, low-generation-probability nucleotide sequences to deal with suspected cross-contamination and a sequencing artifact. A later analysis calculated a clonal expansion index for each public chain from normalized within-repertoire ranks of inferred template counts. Generation probabilities in a later analysis came from a VDJ recombination model fitted to out-of-frame rearrangements, and those results were checked against IGoR. In a later analysis, hypergeometric tests were used to score TCR-TCR, TCR-HLA and TCR-CMV co-occurrence, with a repertoire-size bias correction applied to TCR pairs. A later analysis estimated false discovery rates by permuting HLA or CMV assignments 20 times. In a later analysis, co-occurring TCRs were grouped with DBSCAN, and TCRdist sequence similarity was added when clustering was performed within HLA-allele-positive subsets. For co-occurrence clustering, repertoires with fewer than 30,000 or more than 120,000 public chains were excluded, along with roughly 5 repertoires with anomalous nucleotide sharing. TCRdb re-hosts the immuneACCESS table, in-frame sequences only. Its copies lack some clones; in the studies checked, an unresolved V gene accounts for under half of them, and the cause for the rest is not known. Clonal size and the V and J genes are those of that table, whereas D and trimming came from the DNA. For this sample the table gives some 220,000 clones, of which about 80% were detected only once. The top ten clones comprise roughly 2.5% of the sample.

Trimming at the junction amounts to 6 bases on V and 4 bases on J, and the germline ends lie 10 bases apart. Sequences MNHEY (CDR1) and SVGAGI (CDR2) are obtained from the germline V gene. Spanning cysteine to phenylalanine, the CDR3 consists of 12 amino acids. Left in the record is the CDR3 DNA by itself, 36 bases read in frame from the first base. The source material was PBMCs. The sequence derives from a woman aged 55-70 years in good health and CMV-seropositive. In this chain, TRBV6-5 is recombined with TRBJ2-7, and possibly TRBD1, on 5 matching bases. The CDR3 in this case is CASSRGQYEQYF. The sequenced DNA is TGTGCCAGCAGCCGAGGACAATACGAGCAGTACTTC.